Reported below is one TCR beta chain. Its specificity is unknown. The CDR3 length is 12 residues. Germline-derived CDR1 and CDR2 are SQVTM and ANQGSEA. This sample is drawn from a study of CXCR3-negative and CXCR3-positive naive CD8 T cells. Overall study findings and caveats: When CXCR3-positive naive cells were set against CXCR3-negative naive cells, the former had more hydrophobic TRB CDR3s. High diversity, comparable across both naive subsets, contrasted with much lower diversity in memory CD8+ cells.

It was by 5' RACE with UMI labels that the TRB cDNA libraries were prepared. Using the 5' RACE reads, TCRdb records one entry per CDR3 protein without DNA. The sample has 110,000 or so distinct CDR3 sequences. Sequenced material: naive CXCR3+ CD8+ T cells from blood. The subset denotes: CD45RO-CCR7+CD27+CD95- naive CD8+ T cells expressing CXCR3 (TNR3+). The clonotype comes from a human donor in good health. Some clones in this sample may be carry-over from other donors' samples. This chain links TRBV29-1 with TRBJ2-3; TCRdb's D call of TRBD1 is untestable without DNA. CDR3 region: CSVGSGLDTQYF.